Below, 14 T cell receptor beta chains from the same sample are listed, as sequenced in a study of cytomegalovirus exposure and HLA in healthy donors. The study ran its PCR with 60 Vbeta and 13 Jbeta primers. Sequencing used immunoSEQ multiplex PCR; TCRdb keeps in-frame clones, though not all of them. The sample consists of 20,000 to 25,000 clones, about 77% of them appearing once. The specimen sequenced was PBMCs. These receptors were obtained from a man aged 55 to 70 in good health and CMV-seronegative.

The rearrangement links TRBV2 to TRBJ2-3; tentatively, D is TRBD2 (5 bases). This CDR3 contains 14 residues. Trimming pared 3 bases from V and 1 base from J, leaving 8 bases between. The germline V gene encodes CDR1 SNHLY and CDR2 FYNNEI. This chain's CDR3 is CASSDSARTDTQYF. Written as DNA, the CDR3 is TGTGCCAGCAGTGATAGCGCCCGCACAGATACGCAGTATTTT.

This clone turned up a few times. V gene TRBV11-2 combines with J gene TRBJ1-6; maybe TRBD1 (5 bases). The germline gives CDR1 SGHAT, CDR2 FQNNGV. Trimming took 2 bases from V and 0 from J, leaving 8 bases between them. There are 16 residues in the CDR3. CDR3 bases: TGTGCCAGCAGCTTAAGACAGAGCTCCTATAATTCACCCCTCCACTTT. This translates into CASSLRQSSYNSPLHF.

V gene TRBV28 combines with J gene TRBJ1-2; 8 bases align to TRBD1. V lost 1 base to trimming and J lost 7 bases; unmatched junction nucleotides: 8. This CDR3 has 15 residues. In germline, CDR1 is MDHEN, CDR2 SYDVKM. CDR3 region: CASSLFGPDRVGYTF. DNA of the CDR3: TGTGCCAGCAGTTTATTTGGACCGGACAGGGTTGGCTACACCTTC.

The rearrangement uses TRBV5-4 and TRBJ2-5, with D unclear. Judging by the DNA end, TRBJ2-7 fits better; the J call may be wrong. CDR1 SGHNT and CDR2 YYREEE come from the germline V gene (reference sequence). The CDR3 covers 13 residues. CDR3 protein: CASSLGLYYEQYF. The CDR3 DNA sequence: TGTGCCAGCAGCTTGGGACTTTACTACGAGCAGTACTTC.

This clone was seen a few times. The rearrangement joins TRBV11-3 to TRBJ2-1, with a possible D match to TRBD1 (6 bases). Germline values: CDR1 SGHNT, CDR2 YENEEA. The V and J ends lost 2 bases and 9 bases respectively, with 11 bases between them. There are 13 residues in the CDR3. The CDR3, as DNA: TGTGCCAGCAGCTTACGTAGGGGGAGTGAGCAGTTCTTC. Translating gives CASSLRRGSEQFF.

The J gene is TRBJ1-2, the V gene TRBV6-5; 11 nucleotides align to TRBD1. The CDR3 length is 15 residues. The ends lost 6 bases at V and 8 bases at J; junction bases unmatched: 11. Germline CDR1 reads MNHEY; CDR2 reads SVGAGI. This chain's CDR3 is CASRSPGTGGWGYTF. The CDR3 coding sequence is TGTGCCAGCAGATCTCCCGGGACAGGGGGGTGGGGCTACACCTTC.

The CDR3: CASSTGVFGANVLTF. Here the CDR3 DNA reads TGTGCCAGCAGCACAGGGGTTTTCGGGGCCAACGTCCTGACTTTC. The chain links TRBV7-9 to TRBJ2-6, with 7 positions matching TRBD1. V gave up 5 bases and J gave up 4 bases; unmatched junction bases: 5. Germline V CDR1 and CDR2: SEHNR, FQNEAQ (reference sequence). The CDR3 sequence is 15 residues long.

J is TRBJ2-3 and V is TRBV2; TRBD1 agrees at 7 bases. V lost 6 bases to trimming and J lost 1 base; unmatched junction nucleotides: 4. The germline V gene encodes CDR1 SNHLY and CDR2 FYNNEI. The CDR3 sequence is 14 residues long. The chain's CDR3 is CASSRQGGTDTQYF. Written as DNA, the CDR3 is TGTGCCAGCAGCCGACAGGGTGGCACAGATACGCAGTATTTT.

In this sample, this clone is medium-sized. The chain combines TRBV6-5 with TRBJ1-6; 9 nucleotides agree with TRBD1. The germline V gene has CDR1 MNHEY and CDR2 SVGAGI. V trimming: 0 bases; J trimming: 10 bases; junction bases outside the gene matches: 7. This CDR3 is 16 amino acids long. This chain's CDR3 is CASSYSVGQGFSPLHF. The CDR3 nucleotides read TGTGCCAGCAGTTACTCGGTGGGACAGGGATTCTCACCCCTCCACTTT.

The chain is built from TRBV5-4 and TRBJ2-1; TRBD2 matches at 9 bases. Trimming removed 3 bases from V and 14 bases from J; junction bases left unmatched: 15. Germline V gene data show CDR1 as SGHNT and CDR2 as YYREEE (reference sequence). This CDR3 contains 15 residues. The CDR3 region is CASSSTVAGAPQKFF. CDR3 bases: TGTGCCAGCAGCTCGACTGTAGCGGGAGCCCCCCAAAAGTTCTTC. Full variable domain (outside the CDR3, taken from reference TRBV5-4 and TRBJ2-1): ETGVTQSPTHLIKTRGQQVTLRCSSQSGHNTVSWYQQALGQGPQFIFQYYREEENGRGNFPPRFSGLQFPNYSSELNVNALELDDSALYLCASSSTVAGAPQKFFGPGTRLTVL.

This clone was counted a single time. The chain joins TRBV7-9 to TRBJ2-1, with 9 nucleotides matching TRBD2. The germline gives CDR1 SEHNR, CDR2 FQNEAQ (reference sequence). Trimming cost V 8 bases and J 1 base; bases outside gene matches: 12. This CDR3 has 17 residues. Written as DNA, the CDR3 is TGTGCCAGCCGCCTCGTAGCGGGAGAGGGGTCCTACAATGAGCAGTTCTTC. As protein: CASRLVAGEGSYNEQFF.

This chain links TRBV28 with TRBJ2-2, with D hard to call. There are 13 residues in the CDR3. V was shortened by 3 bases and J by 2 bases, with 4 bases between the two germline ends. Germline lookup yields CDR1 MDHEN and CDR2 SYDVKM. CDR3 in amino acids: CASSFGNTGELFF. CDR3 nucleotides: TGTGCCAGCAGTTTTGGCAACACCGGGGAGCTGTTTTTT. The full variable domain, completed using reference TRBV28 and TRBJ2-2, is DVKVTQSSRYLVKRTGEKVFLECVQDMDHENMFWYRQDPGLGLRLIYFSYDVKMKEKGDIPEGYSVSREKKERFSLILESASTNQTSMYLCASSFGNTGELFFGEGSRLTVL.

The chain carries TRBV27 and TRBJ2-5, with 9 positions matching TRBD2. After removal of 8 bases from V and 11 bases from J, the junction contained 15 bases not matched to a gene. Germline CDR1 and CDR2: MNHEY and SMNVEV (reference sequence). The CDR3 has 14 residues. The CDR3 loop is CASAITGGRGEQYF. CDR3 DNA sequence: TGTGCCAGCGCTATAACCGGCGGGAGGGGTGAGCAGTACTTC.

The chain uses TRBV7-6 and TRBJ2-5, with 7 bases lining up with TRBD2. The germline gives CDR1 SGHVS, CDR2 FNYEAQ. The junction had 18 bases not matched to a gene; V was cut back by 3 bases and J by 5 bases. The CDR3 runs 18 residues. The CDR3 nucleotides read TGTGCCAGCAGCTTGCGGGGGAGAAACGGGGGAATCGGCGAGACCCAGTACTTC. This translates into CASSLRGRNGGIGETQYF.